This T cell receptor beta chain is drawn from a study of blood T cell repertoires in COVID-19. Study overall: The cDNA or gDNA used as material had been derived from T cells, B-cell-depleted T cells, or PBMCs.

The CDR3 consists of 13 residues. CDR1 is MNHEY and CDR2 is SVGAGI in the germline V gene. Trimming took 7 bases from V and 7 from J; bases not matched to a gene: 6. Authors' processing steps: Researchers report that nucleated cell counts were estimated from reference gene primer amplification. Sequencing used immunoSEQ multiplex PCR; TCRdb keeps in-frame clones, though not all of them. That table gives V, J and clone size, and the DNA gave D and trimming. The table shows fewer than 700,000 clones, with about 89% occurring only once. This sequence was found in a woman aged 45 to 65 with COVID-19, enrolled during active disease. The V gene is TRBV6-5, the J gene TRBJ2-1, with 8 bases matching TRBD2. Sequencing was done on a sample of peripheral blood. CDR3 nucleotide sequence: TGTGCCAGCACCCGACCGGGGGGGAATGAGCAGTTCTTC. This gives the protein CASTRPGGNEQFF.